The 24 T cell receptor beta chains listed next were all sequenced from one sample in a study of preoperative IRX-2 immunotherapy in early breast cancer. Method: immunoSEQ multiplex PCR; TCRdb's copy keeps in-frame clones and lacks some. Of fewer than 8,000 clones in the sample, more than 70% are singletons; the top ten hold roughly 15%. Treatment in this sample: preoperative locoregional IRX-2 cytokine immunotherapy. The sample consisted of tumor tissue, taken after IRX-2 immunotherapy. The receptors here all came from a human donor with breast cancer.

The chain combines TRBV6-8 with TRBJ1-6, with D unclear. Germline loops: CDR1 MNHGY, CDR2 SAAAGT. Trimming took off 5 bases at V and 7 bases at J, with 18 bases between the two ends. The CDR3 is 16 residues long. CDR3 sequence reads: CASSRRPDSRNSPLHF. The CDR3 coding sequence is TGTGCCAGCAGTAGACGGCCTGATTCTAGGAATTCACCCCTCCACTTT.

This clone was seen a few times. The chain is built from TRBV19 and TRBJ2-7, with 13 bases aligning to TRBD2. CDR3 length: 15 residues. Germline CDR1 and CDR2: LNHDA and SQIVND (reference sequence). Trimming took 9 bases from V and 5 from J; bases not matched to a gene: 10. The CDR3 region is CASQKGTSGVNEQYF. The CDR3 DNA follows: TGTGCCAGCCAAAAAGGGACTAGCGGGGTCAACGAGCAGTACTTC.

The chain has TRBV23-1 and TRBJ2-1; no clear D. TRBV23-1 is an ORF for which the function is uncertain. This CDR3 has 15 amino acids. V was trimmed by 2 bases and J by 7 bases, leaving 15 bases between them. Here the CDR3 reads CASSQIASSTNEQFF. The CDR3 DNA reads TGCGCCAGCAGTCAAATCGCTTCCTCTACAAATGAGCAGTTCTTC.

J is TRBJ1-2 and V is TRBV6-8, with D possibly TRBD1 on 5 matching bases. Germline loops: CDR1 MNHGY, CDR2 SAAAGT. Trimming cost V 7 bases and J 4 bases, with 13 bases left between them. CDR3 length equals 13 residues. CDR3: CASIQPGGYGYTF. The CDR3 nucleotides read TGTGCCAGCATCCAACCGGGGGGCTATGGCTACACCTTC.

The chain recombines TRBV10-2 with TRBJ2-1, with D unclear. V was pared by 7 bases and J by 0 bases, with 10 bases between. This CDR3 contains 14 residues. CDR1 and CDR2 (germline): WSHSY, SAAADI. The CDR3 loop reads CASTSTRSYNEQFF. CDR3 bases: TGCGCCAGCACCTCGACCCGCTCCTACAATGAGCAGTTCTTC.

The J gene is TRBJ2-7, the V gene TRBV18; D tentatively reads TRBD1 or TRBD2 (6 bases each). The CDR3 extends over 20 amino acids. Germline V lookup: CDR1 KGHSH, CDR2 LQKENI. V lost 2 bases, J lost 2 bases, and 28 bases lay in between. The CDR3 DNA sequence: TGTGCCAGCTCACCAAGGGGACTCCGGGTGCGGGACATGGGACCCTACGAGCAGTACTTC. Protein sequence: CASSPRGLRVRDMGPYEQYF.

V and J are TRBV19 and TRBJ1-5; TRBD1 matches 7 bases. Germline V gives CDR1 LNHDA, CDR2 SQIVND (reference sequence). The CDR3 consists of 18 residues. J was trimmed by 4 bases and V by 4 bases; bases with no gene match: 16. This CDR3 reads CASSNTKIQGPPNQPQHF. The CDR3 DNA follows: TGTGCCAGTAGTAACACTAAAATACAGGGGCCCCCTAATCAGCCCCAGCATTTT.

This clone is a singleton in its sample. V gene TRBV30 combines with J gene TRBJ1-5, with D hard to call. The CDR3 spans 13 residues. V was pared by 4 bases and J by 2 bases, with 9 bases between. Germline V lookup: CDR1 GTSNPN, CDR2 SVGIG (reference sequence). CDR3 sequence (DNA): TGTGCCTGGACCATCTCTGGCAATCAGCCCCAGCATTTT. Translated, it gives CAWTISGNQPQHF.

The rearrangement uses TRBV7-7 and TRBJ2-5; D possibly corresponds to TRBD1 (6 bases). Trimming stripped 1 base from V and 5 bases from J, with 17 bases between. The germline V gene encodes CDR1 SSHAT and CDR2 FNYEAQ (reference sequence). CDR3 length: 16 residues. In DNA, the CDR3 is TGTGCCAGCAGCTTAGACAGGGCTCCCGGGTGGGAGACCCAGTACTTC. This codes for CASSLDRAPGWETQYF.

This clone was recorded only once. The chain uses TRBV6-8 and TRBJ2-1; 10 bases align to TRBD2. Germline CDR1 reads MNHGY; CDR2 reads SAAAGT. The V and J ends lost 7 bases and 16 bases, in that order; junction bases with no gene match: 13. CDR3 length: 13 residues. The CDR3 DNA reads TGTGCCAGCATAGAGGGCAGCGGGGGGGCCCTATTCTTC. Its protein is CASIEGSGGALFF.

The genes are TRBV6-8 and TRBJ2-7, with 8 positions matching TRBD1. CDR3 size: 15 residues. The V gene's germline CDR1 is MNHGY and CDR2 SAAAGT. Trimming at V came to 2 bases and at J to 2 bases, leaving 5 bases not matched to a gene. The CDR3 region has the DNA TGTGCCAGCAGTTACGGACAGGGAATTACCTACGAGCAGTACTTC. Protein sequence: CASSYGQGITYEQYF.

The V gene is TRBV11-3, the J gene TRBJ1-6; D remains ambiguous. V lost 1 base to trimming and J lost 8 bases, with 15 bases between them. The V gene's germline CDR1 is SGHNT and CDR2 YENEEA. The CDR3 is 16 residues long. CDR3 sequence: CASSLGPLGEYSPLHF. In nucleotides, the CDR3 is TGTGCCAGCAGCTTAGGGCCGCTCGGGGAATATTCACCCCTCCACTTT. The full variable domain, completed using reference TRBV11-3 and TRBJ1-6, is EAGVVQSPRYKIIEKKQPVAFWCNPISGHNTLYWYLQNLGQGPELLIRYENEEAVDDSQLPKDRFSAERLKGVDSTLKIQPAELGDSAVYLCASSLGPLGEYSPLHFGNGTRLTVT.

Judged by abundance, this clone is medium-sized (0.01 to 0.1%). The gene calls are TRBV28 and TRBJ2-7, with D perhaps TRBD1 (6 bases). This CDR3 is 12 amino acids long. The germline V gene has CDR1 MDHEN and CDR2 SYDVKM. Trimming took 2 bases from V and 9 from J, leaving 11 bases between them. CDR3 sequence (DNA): TGTGCCAGCAGTTTACCCCGACAGGTGCAGTACTTC. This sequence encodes CASSLPRQVQYF.

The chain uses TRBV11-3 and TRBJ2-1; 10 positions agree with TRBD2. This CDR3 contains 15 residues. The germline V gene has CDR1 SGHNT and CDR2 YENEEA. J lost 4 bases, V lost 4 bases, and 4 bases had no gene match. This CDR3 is CASSYLAGAYNEQFF. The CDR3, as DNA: TGTGCCAGCAGCTATCTAGCGGGGGCATACAATGAGCAGTTCTTC.

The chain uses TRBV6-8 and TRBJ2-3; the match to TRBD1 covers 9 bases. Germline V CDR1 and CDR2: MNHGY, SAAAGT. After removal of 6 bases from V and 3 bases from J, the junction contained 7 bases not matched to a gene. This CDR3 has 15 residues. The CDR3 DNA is TGTGCCAGCAGGGCCGACAGGGGGGGGACAGATACGCAGTATTTT. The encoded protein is CASRADRGGTDTQYF.

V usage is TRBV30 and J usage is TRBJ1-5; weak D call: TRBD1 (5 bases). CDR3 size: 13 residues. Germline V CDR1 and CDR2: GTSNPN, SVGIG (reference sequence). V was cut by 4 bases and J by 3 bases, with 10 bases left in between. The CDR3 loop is CAWTQGYNQPQHF. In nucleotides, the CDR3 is TGTGCCTGGACCCAGGGATACAATCAGCCCCAGCATTTT. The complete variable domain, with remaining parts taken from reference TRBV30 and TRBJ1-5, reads SQTIHQWPATLVQPVGSPLSLECTVEGTSNPNLYWYRQAAGRGLQLLFYSVGIGQISSEVPQNLSASRPQDRQFILSSKKLLLSDSGFYLCAWTQGYNQPQHFGDGTRLSIL.

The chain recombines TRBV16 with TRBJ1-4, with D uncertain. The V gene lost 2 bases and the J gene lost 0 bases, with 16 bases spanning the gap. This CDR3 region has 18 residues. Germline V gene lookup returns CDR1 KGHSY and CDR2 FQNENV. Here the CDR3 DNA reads TGTGCCAGCAGCCAAACCGTCACTTCCCTTGCAACTAATGAAAAACTGTTTTTT. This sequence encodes CASSQTVTSLATNEKLFF.

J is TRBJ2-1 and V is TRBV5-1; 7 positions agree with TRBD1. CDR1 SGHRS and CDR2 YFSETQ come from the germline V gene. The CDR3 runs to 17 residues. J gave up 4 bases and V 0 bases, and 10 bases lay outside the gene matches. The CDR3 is CASSLAVGPGGYNEQFF. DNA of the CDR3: TGCGCCAGCAGCTTGGCCGTAGGGCCAGGGGGTTACAATGAGCAGTTCTTC.

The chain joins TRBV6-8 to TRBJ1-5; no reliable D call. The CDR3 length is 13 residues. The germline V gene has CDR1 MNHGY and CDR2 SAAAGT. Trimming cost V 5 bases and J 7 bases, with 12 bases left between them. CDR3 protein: CASSLGARQPQHF. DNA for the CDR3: TGTGCCAGCAGTCTGGGAGCCCGCCAGCCCCAGCATTTT.

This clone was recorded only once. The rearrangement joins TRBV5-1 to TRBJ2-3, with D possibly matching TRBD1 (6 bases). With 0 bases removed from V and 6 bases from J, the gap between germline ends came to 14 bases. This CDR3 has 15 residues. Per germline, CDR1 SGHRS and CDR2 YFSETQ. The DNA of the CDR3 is TGCGCCAGCAGCTTGGCCGGACAGCGACTGGATACGCAGTATTTT. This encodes CASSLAGQRLDTQYF.

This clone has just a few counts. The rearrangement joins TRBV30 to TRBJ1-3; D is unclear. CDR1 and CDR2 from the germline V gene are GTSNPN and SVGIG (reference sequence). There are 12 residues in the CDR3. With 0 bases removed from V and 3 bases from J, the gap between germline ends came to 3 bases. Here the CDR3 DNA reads TGTGCCTGGAGTGTACATGGAAACACCATATATTTT. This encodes CAWSVHGNTIYF.

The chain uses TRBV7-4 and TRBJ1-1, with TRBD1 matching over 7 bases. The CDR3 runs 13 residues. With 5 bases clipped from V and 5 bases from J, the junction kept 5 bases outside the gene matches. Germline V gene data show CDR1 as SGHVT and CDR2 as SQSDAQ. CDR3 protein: CASSHSDRTEAFF. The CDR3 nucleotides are TGTGCCAGCAGCCATTCGGACAGGACTGAAGCTTTCTTT.

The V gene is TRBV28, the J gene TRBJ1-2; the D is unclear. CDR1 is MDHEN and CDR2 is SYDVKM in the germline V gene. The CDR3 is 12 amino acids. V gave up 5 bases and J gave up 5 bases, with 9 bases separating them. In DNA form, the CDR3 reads TGTGCCAGCAGTACAGACCCATATGGCTACACCTTC. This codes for CASSTDPYGYTF.

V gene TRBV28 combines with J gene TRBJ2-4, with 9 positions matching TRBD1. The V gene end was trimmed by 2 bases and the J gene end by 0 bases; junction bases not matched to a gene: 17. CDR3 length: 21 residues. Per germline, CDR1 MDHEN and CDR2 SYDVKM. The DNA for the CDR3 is TGTGCCAGCAGTTTACGCACAGGACAGGGGCTAGGTGGCCCAGCCAAAAACATTCAGTACTTC. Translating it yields CASSLRTGQGLGGPAKNIQYF.